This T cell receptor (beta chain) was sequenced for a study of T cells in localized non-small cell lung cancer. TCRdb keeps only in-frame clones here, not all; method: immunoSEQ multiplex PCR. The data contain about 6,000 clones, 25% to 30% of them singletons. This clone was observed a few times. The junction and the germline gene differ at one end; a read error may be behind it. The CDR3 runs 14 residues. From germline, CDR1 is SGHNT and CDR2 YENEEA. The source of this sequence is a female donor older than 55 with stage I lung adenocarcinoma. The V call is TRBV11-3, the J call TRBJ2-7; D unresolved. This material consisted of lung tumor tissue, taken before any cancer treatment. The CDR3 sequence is CASSDRSKNQHLIF. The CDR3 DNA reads TGTGCCAGCAGCGATAGGAGCAAGAACCAGCACCTCATCTTC.